Listed below are T cell receptor beta chains from one sample, sequenced in a study of cytomegalovirus exposure and HLA in healthy donors. Profiled with immunoSEQ multiplex PCR; TCRdb holds only in-frame clones, not every one. The data hold approximately 150,000 clones, with 75% to 80% observed a single time. Sequenced: PBMCs. Every receptor here comes from an older woman in good health and CMV-seronegative. Both conserved end residues are part of each CDR3. The order of the fields is J gene, clone size, V gene, D gene, CDR3 length, CDR3 DNA, CDR3 protein. D genes are given only for firm matches. The size entry is marked missing in some rows and otherwise reads once, few, many or a size class.

J gene: TRBJ2-1; clone size: NA; V gene: TRBV11-2; D gene: TRBD2; CDR3 length: 15; CDR3 DNA: TGTGCCAGCAGCTTAGATGCTAGCGGAGTCAATGAGCAGTTCTTC; CDR3 protein: CASSLDASGVNEQFF
J gene: TRBJ2-7; clone size: few; V gene: TRBV5-1; D gene: NA; CDR3 length: 15; CDR3 DNA: TGCGCCAGCAGCTTACAGGGCCCGAACTCCTACGAGCAGTACTTC; CDR3 protein: CASSLQGPNSYEQYF
J gene: TRBJ2-2; clone size: NA; V gene: TRBV18; D gene: NA; CDR3 length: 16; CDR3 DNA: TGTGCCAGCTCACCTTTTGCGGGGGCCGACACCGGGGAGCTGTTTTTT; CDR3 protein: CASSPFAGADTGELFF
J gene: TRBJ2-5; clone size: few; V gene: TRBV5-6; D gene: TRBD2; CDR3 length: 15; CDR3 DNA: TGTGCCAGCAGCTTGGGGGGGGGACGTCAGGGGACCCAGTACTTC; CDR3 protein: CASSLGGGRQGTQYF
J gene: TRBJ1-5; clone size: NA; V gene: TRBV2; D gene: NA; CDR3 length: 13; CDR3 DNA: TGTGCCAGCAGTCGGTTGGTCGCTCAGCCCCAGCATTTT; CDR3 protein: CASSRLVAQPQHF
J gene: TRBJ2-3; clone size: NA; V gene: TRBV10-3; D gene: NA; CDR3 length: 13; CDR3 DNA: TGTGCCACCTCCGGGGGAGCCACAGATACGCAGTATTTT; CDR3 protein: CATSGGATDTQYF
J gene: TRBJ1-4; clone size: NA; V gene: TRBV28; D gene: TRBD1; CDR3 length: 14; CDR3 DNA: TGTGCCAGCACCCCATGGGACAGGGCTGAAAAACTGTTTTTT; CDR3 protein: CASTPWDRAEKLFF
J gene: TRBJ1-5; clone size: NA; V gene: TRBV27; D gene: NA; CDR3 length: 14; CDR3 DNA: TGTGCCAGCAGTCCCGGACTGGGCAATCAGCCCCAGCATTTT; CDR3 protein: CASSPGLGNQPQHF
J gene: TRBJ2-2; clone size: NA; V gene: TRBV28; D gene: TRBD2; CDR3 length: 20; CDR3 DNA: TGTGCCAGCAGTTTACGCGGGAGGCCCGAGAGGGTTGAGAACACCGGGGAGCTGTTTTTT; CDR3 protein: CASSLRGRPERVENTGELFF
J gene: TRBJ2-1; clone size: NA; V gene: TRBV5-1; D gene: TRBD2; CDR3 length: 15; CDR3 DNA: TGCGCCAGCAGCTTTCGCGGGGGCTCCTACAATGAGCAGTTCTTC; CDR3 protein: CASSFRGGSYNEQFF
J gene: TRBJ2-7; clone size: NA; V gene: TRBV7-2; D gene: TRBD2; CDR3 length: 15; CDR3 DNA: TGTGCCAGCAGCTTACCCACTAGCGGGAGAGGCGAGCAGTACTTC; CDR3 protein: CASSLPTSGRGEQYF
J gene: TRBJ2-2; clone size: NA; V gene: TRBV9; D gene: TRBD2; CDR3 length: 15; CDR3 DNA: TGTGCCAGCAGCGTAGGGGCGGGGGACACCGGGGAGCTGTTTTTT; CDR3 protein: CASSVGAGDTGELFF
J gene: TRBJ2-5; clone size: NA; V gene: TRBV6-5; D gene: NA; CDR3 length: 13; CDR3 DNA: TGTGCCAGCAGTTACTCGGGGGGTGAGACCCAGTACTTC; CDR3 protein: CASSYSGGETQYF
J gene: TRBJ2-7; clone size: NA; V gene: TRBV28; D gene: NA; CDR3 length: 12; CDR3 DNA: TGTGCCAGCAGTTTATCCCCGAGCGAGCAGTACTTC; CDR3 protein: CASSLSPSEQYF
J gene: TRBJ2-2; clone size: NA; V gene: TRBV27; D gene: NA; CDR3 length: 15; CDR3 DNA: TGTGCCAGCAGTCCTAGGACAGCGAACACCGGGGAGCTGTTTTTT; CDR3 protein: CASSPRTANTGELFF
J gene: TRBJ2-7; clone size: NA; V gene: TRBV7-8; D gene: TRBD2; CDR3 length: 16; CDR3 DNA: TGTGCCAGCAGCTTAGCGCTTTCTAGCGGGAGTACTGAGCAGTACTTC; CDR3 protein: CASSLALSSGSTEQYF
J gene: TRBJ1-2; clone size: NA; V gene: TRBV5-1; D gene: NA; CDR3 length: 16; CDR3 DNA: TGCGCCAGCAGCCTCCTGTATCCAGGGGTGGACTATGGCTACACCTTC; CDR3 protein: CASSLLYPGVDYGYTF
J gene: TRBJ2-7; clone size: few; V gene: TRBV7-8; D gene: TRBD2; CDR3 length: 18; CDR3 DNA: TGTGCCAGCAGCTTATCAGGTCGGGGGGATATGACTTCCTACGAGCAGTACTTC; CDR3 protein: CASSLSGRGDMTSYEQYF
J gene: TRBJ2-7; clone size: NA; V gene: TRBV6-5; D gene: NA; CDR3 length: 13; CDR3 DNA: TGTGCCAGCAGTTACGCCCCTACTAGGGAGCAGTACTTC; CDR3 protein: CASSYAPTREQYF
J gene: TRBJ2-1; clone size: NA; V gene: TRBV6-5; D gene: TRBD1; CDR3 length: 15; CDR3 DNA: TGTGCCAGCAGACTCCGGGACAGTCCGTACAATGAGCAGTTCTTC; CDR3 protein: CASRLRDSPYNEQFF
J gene: TRBJ2-7; clone size: few; V gene: TRBV10-3; D gene: NA; CDR3 length: 13; CDR3 DNA: TGTGCCATCAATATTGGGAGCTCCTACGAGCAGTACTTC; CDR3 protein: CAINIGSSYEQYF
J gene: TRBJ1-2; clone size: few; V gene: TRBV30; D gene: TRBD1; CDR3 length: 18; CDR3 DNA: TGTGCCTGGAGTGCCAAGGACAGGGGAAAAACCGGGGGCTATGGCTACACCTTC; CDR3 protein: CAWSAKDRGKTGGYGYTF
J gene: TRBJ2-7; clone size: NA; V gene: TRBV15; D gene: NA; CDR3 length: 15; CDR3 DNA: TGTGCCACCAGCAGGGAGAAAGGAACTTCTTACGAGCAGTACTTC; CDR3 protein: CATSREKGTSYEQYF
J gene: TRBJ1-5; clone size: NA; V gene: TRBV7-8; D gene: NA; CDR3 length: 16; CDR3 DNA: TGTGCCAGCAGCCCAAGATCAACAGGGACCAATCAGCCCCAGCATTTT; CDR3 protein: CASSPRSTGTNQPQHF
J gene: TRBJ1-2; clone size: NA; V gene: TRBV5-1; D gene: NA; CDR3 length: 16; CDR3 DNA: TGCGCCAGCAGCCCCCAAACAGGGTATTCGCTCTATGGCTACACCTTC; CDR3 protein: CASSPQTGYSLYGYTF
J gene: TRBJ1-4; clone size: NA; V gene: TRBV28; D gene: NA; CDR3 length: 12; CDR3 DNA: TGTGCCAGCAGCTCAGGTTGGGAAAAACTGTTTTTT; CDR3 protein: CASSSGWEKLFF
J gene: TRBJ2-2; clone size: NA; V gene: TRBV2; D gene: TRBD2; CDR3 length: 16; CDR3 DNA: TGTGCCAGCAGGGCTATAGCGGGGGGGAACACCGGGGAGCTGTTTTTT; CDR3 protein: CASRAIAGGNTGELFF
J gene: TRBJ2-1; clone size: NA; V gene: TRBV28; D gene: TRBD1; CDR3 length: 15; CDR3 DNA: TGTGCCAGCAGTTTCCCCGGGACAGGGTACAATGAGCAGTTCTTC; CDR3 protein: CASSFPGTGYNEQFF
J gene: TRBJ2-7; clone size: NA; V gene: TRBV7-9; D gene: NA; CDR3 length: 17; CDR3 DNA: TGTGCCAGCAGCTTAGCAGGTCATACTAGCAGAATGTACGAGCAGTACTTC; CDR3 protein: CASSLAGHTSRMYEQYF
J gene: TRBJ1-1; clone size: NA; V gene: TRBV25-1; D gene: TRBD1; CDR3 length: 17; CDR3 DNA: TGTGCCAGCAGTGTTTCCCTCTCCGGACAGGGGAGGACTGAAGCTTTCTTT; CDR3 protein: CASSVSLSGQGRTEAFF
J gene: TRBJ2-7; clone size: NA; V gene: TRBV5-1; D gene: NA; CDR3 length: 16; CDR3 DNA: TGCGCCAGCAGCCCGCCGGGGTCGCGGGCCCCCTACGAGCAGTACTTC; CDR3 protein: CASSPPGSRAPYEQYF
J gene: TRBJ1-5; clone size: NA; V gene: TRBV6-4; D gene: TRBD1; CDR3 length: 15; CDR3 DNA: TGTGCCAGCAACGACAGGGGGGCTAAAGGGGGGCCCCAGCATTTT; CDR3 protein: CASNDRGAKGGPQHF
J gene: TRBJ2-3; clone size: NA; V gene: TRBV7-9; D gene: TRBD1; CDR3 length: 17; CDR3 DNA: TGTGCCAGCAGCTTGGGGAGACAGGGGGCGGCCTCAGATACGCAGTATTTT; CDR3 protein: CASSLGRQGAASDTQYF
J gene: TRBJ2-1; clone size: NA; V gene: TRBV5-1; D gene: TRBD1; CDR3 length: 15; CDR3 DNA: TGCGCCAGCAGCTTGGAGGGGGCGGTTTACAATGAGCAGTTCTTC; CDR3 protein: CASSLEGAVYNEQFF
J gene: TRBJ2-3; clone size: NA; V gene: TRBV6-1; D gene: TRBD1; CDR3 length: 15; CDR3 DNA: TGTGCCAGCAGTGGCGGGACAGGGGTCACAGATACGCAGTATTTT; CDR3 protein: CASSGGTGVTDTQYF
J gene: TRBJ1-4; clone size: NA; V gene: TRBV19; D gene: TRBD1; CDR3 length: 14; CDR3 DNA: TGTGCCAGTAGTATAAGAGGGGGCACTGAAAAACTGTTTTTT; CDR3 protein: CASSIRGGTEKLFF
J gene: TRBJ2-5; clone size: NA; V gene: TRBV2; D gene: TRBD1; CDR3 length: 16; CDR3 DNA: TGTGCCAGCAGTGATTCCAGGACAGGGTTGTTAGAGACCCAGTACTTC; CDR3 protein: CASSDSRTGLLETQYF
J gene: TRBJ1-2; clone size: few; V gene: TRBV28; D gene: TRBD1; CDR3 length: 12; CDR3 DNA: TGTGCCAGCAGTTCAGACAGGGATGGCTACACCTTC; CDR3 protein: CASSSDRDGYTF
J gene: TRBJ2-6; clone size: few; V gene: TRBV4-1; D gene: TRBD1; CDR3 length: 15; CDR3 DNA: TGCGCCAGCAGGCACAGGGGAACTGGGGCCAACGTCCTGACTTTC; CDR3 protein: CASRHRGTGANVLTF
J gene: TRBJ1-5; clone size: NA; V gene: TRBV2; D gene: NA; CDR3 length: 15; CDR3 DNA: TGTGCCAGCAGTGAAGCCGGGGGAGCCACTCAGCCCCAGCATTTT; CDR3 protein: CASSEAGGATQPQHF
J gene: TRBJ2-7; clone size: few; V gene: TRBV7-2; D gene: NA; CDR3 length: 16; CDR3 DNA: TGTGCCAGCAGCCAGAGACCAGCGGGTACTCTCGACGAGCAGTACTTC; CDR3 protein: CASSQRPAGTLDEQYF
J gene: TRBJ2-7; clone size: NA; V gene: TRBV7-3; D gene: NA; CDR3 length: 15; CDR3 DNA: TGTGCCAGCAGCTTAACAGGAGGGGCCATTGGTGAGCAGTACTTC; CDR3 protein: CASSLTGGAIGEQYF